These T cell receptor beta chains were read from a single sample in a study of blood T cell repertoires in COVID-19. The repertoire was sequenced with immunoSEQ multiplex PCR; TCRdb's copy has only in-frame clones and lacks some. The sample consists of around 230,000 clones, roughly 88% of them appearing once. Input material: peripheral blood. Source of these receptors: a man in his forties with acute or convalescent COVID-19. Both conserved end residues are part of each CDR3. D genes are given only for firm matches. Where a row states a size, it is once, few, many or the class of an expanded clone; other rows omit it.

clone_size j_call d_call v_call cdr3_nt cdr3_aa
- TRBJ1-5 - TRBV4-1 TGCGCCAGCAGCCTCGGGGCGGGAAGCAATCAGCCCCAGCATTTT CASSLGAGSNQPQHF
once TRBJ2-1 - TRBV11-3 TGTGCCAGCAGGCGGGACCACAATGAGCAGTTCTTC CASRRDHNEQFF
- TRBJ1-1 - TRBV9 TGTGCCAGCAGCGCGAGCCTGAACACTGAAGCTTTCTTT CASSASLNTEAFF
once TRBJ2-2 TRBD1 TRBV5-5 TGTGCCAGCAGCCGGACAGGAGTCGCGAACACCGGGGAGCTGTTTTTT CASSRTGVANTGELFF
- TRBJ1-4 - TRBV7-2 TGTGCCAGCAGCCCAGTCGTGACCGGGAATGAAAAACTGTTTTTT CASSPVVTGNEKLFF
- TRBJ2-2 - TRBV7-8 TGTGCCAGCAGCTTAGTAAAGACTTCGAACACCGGGGAGCTGTTTTTT CASSLVKTSNTGELFF
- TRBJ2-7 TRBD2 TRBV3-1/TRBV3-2 TGTGCCAGCAGCCAAGCTTTCTTGCGGACTAGCGGGAACGAGCAGTACTTC CASSQAFLRTSGNEQYF
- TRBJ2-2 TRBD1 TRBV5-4 TGTGCCAGCAGTCGAGGGAGCCGGGACAGGGGTTATCCTCCCGGGGAGCTGTTTTTT CASSRGSRDRGYPPGELFF
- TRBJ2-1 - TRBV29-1 TGCAGCGTTGAAGATCAGGGACAAGTCTACAATGAGCAGTTCTTC CSVEDQGQVYNEQFF
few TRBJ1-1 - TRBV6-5 TGTGCCAGCAGTCTTCAGGGTGACACTGAAGCTTTCTTT CASSLQGDTEAFF
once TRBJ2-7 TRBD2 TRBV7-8 TGTGCCAGCGAATACATAGCGGGAGCTGCCGAGCAGTACTTC CASEYIAGAAEQYF
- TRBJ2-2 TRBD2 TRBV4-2 TGTGCCAGCAGCCTACATAGACAGGGGACTAGCGGGAGTCGGGTAACCGGGGAGCTGTTTTTT CASSLHRQGTSGSRVTGELFF
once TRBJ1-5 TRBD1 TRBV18 TGTGCCAGCTCACGGACAGGGATAGGTCAGCCCCAGCATTTT CASSRTGIGQPQHF
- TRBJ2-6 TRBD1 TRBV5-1 TGCGCCAGCAGCTGGACAGGGTCCGGTGGGGCCAACGTCCTGACTTTC CASSWTGSGGANVLTF
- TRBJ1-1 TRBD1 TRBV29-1 TGCAGCGTTGGGGGACAGGGCGGTTGGAACACTGAAGCTTTCTTT CSVGGQGGWNTEAFF
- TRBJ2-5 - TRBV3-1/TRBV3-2 TGTGCCAGCAGCCAAGTCCTAGAGACCCAGTACTTC CASSQVLETQYF
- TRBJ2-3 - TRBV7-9 TGTGCCAGCAGCGTCGCTGGCGGACTTTATACGCAGTATTTT CASSVAGGLYTQYF
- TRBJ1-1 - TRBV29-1 TGCAGCGTTGAAAGGCGGATGAACACTGAAGCTTTCTTT CSVERRMNTEAFF
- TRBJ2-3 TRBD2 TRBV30 TGTGCCTGGAGTGTATATCTTCTAGCGGGAGGCGCAGATACGCAGTATTTT CAWSVYLLAGGADTQYF
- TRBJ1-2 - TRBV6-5 TGTGCCAGCAGTTACTCCCGCCTGACTCCCAACGATGGCTACACCTTC CASSYSRLTPNDGYTF